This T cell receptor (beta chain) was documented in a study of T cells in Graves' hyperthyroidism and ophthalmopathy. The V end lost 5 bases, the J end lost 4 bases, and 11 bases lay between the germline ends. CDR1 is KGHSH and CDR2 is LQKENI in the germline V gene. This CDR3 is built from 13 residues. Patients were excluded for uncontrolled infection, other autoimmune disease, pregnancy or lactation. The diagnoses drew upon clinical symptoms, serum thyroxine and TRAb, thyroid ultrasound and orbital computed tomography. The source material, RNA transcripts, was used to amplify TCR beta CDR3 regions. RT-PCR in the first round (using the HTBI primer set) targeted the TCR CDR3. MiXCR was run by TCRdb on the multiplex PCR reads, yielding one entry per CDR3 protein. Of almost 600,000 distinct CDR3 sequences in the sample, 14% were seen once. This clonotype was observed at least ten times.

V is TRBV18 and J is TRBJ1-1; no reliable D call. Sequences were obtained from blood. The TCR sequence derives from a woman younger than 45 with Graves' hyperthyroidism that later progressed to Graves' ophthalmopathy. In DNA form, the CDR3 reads TGTGCCAGCTCATCAAATGAGGCCACTGAAGCTTTCTTT. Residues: CASSSNEATEAFF.